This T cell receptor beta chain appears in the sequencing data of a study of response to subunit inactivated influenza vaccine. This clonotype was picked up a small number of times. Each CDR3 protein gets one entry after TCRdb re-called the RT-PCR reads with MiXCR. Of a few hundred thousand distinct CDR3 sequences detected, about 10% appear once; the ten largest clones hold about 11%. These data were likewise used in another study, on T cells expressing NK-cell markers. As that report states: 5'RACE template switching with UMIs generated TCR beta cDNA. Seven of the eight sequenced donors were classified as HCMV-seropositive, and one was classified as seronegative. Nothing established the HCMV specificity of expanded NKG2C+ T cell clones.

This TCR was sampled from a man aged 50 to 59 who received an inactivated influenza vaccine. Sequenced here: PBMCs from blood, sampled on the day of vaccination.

Written as DNA, the CDR3 is TGCAGTGCTGAAATGGGCTACGAGCAGTACTTC. This translates into CSAEMGYEQYF. This chain joins TRBV20-1 and TRBJ2-7; D is uncertain. Trimming removed 5 bases at V and 3 bases at J, with 8 bases between. The germline V gene has CDR1 DFQATT and CDR2 SNEGSKA (reference sequence). The CDR3 is made up of 11 amino acids.